Presented here are 12 T cell receptor beta chains from one specimen sequenced in a study of cytomegalovirus exposure and HLA in healthy donors. PCR was performed using 60 Vbeta and 13 Jbeta primers. Measured with immunoSEQ multiplex PCR; TCRdb has only the in-frame clones, and not every one. The sample contains roughly 150,000 clones, 80% to 85% of which appear only once. Material: PBMCs. The receptors shown here come from a male donor in good health and CMV-seronegative.

The chain links TRBV11-2 to TRBJ1-1; tentative D call: TRBD1 (5 bases). Trimming took 5 bases from V and 4 from J, leaving 23 bases between them. CDR3 length: 17 residues. Germline-derived CDR1 and CDR2 are SGHAT and FQNNGV. CDR3 amino acids: CASSPDRNRRFGTEAFF. CDR3 in DNA: TGTGCCAGCAGCCCCGACCGCAACAGGCGGTTCGGCACTGAAGCTTTCTTT.

The chain links TRBV6-1 to TRBJ2-3, with D perhaps TRBD2 (5 bases). The CDR3 consists of 14 residues. Germline lookup yields CDR1 MNHNS and CDR2 SASEGT. The V end was cut by 7 bases, the J end by 0 bases, with 11 bases between. Here the CDR3 reads CASTTTQSTDTQYF. The CDR3 DNA is TGTGCCAGCACGACTACTCAAAGCACAGATACGCAGTATTTT.

CDR3 coding DNA: TGTGCCAGCAGTGCCCTGGGACAGGGGGCGGGAGGCTACACCTTC. Protein product: CASSALGQGAGGYTF. The V and J genes are TRBV6-4 and TRBJ1-2; TRBD1 aligns across 12 bases. The germline V gene has CDR1 MRHNA and CDR2 SNTAGT. Trimming cost V 4 bases and J 8 bases; bases outside gene matches: 8. The CDR3 consists of 15 residues.

The rearrangement joins TRBV6-5 to TRBJ1-1; D remains unclear. The germline V and J ends were trimmed by 8 bases and 1 base, with 14 bases remaining between them. The CDR3 sequence is 14 residues long. Germline V lookup: CDR1 MNHEY, CDR2 SVGAGI. CDR3 bases: TGTGCCAGCCGGAGAGGTCTTCAGAACACTGAAGCTTTCTTT. This codes for CASRRGLQNTEAFF.

The rearrangement uses TRBV4-3 and TRBJ2-6, with D possibly matching TRBD1 (7 bases). The CDR3 is 14 residues long. V was clipped by 4 bases and J by 11 bases, with 15 bases between them. CDR1 and CDR2 (germline): LGHNA, YSLEER. The CDR3 loop reads CASSLNGRGDVLTF. The CDR3 bases are TGCGCCAGCAGCCTCAATGGCAGGGGGGACGTCCTGACTTTC.

The chain couples TRBV25-1 to TRBJ1-5; no firm D call. The CDR3 consists of 14 residues. V was cut by 1 base and J by 3 bases, with 7 bases left in between. Per germline, CDR1 MGHDK and CDR2 SYGVNS. The CDR3 DNA sequence: TGTGCCAGCAGTGAATTCGGGGACAATCAGCCCCAGCATTTT. As protein: CASSEFGDNQPQHF. Supplemented by reference TRBV25-1 and TRBJ1-5, the full variable domain reads EADIYQTPRYLVIGTGKKITLECSQTMGHDKMYWYQQDPGMELHLIHYSYGVNSTEKGDLSSESTVSRIRTEHFPLTLESARPSHTSQYLCASSEFGDNQPQHFGDGTRLSIL.

This clone was seen a handful of times. Written as DNA, the CDR3 is TGTGCCAGCAGTGACTCCCAGGGGGTCAATCAGCCCCAGCATTTT. It yields the protein CASSDSQGVNQPQHF. The chain combines TRBV6-4 with TRBJ1-5, with TRBD1 identical over 7 bases. Looked up from germline, CDR1 is MRHNA and CDR2 is SNTAGT. V shed 0 bases and J 3 bases; nucleotides not matched to a gene: 2. The CDR3 covers 15 residues.

CDR3 coding DNA: TGTGCCAGCAGTGATAGCAGGGGCAATCAGCCCCAGCATTTT. Translating it yields CASSDSRGNQPQHF. The V call is TRBV2, the J call TRBJ1-5, with D possibly being TRBD1 (5 bases). V was shortened by 3 bases and J by 2 bases, with 8 bases between the two germline ends. Germline CDR1 is SNHLY and CDR2 is FYNNEI. This CDR3 region has 14 residues.

The rearrangement joins TRBV5-1 to TRBJ2-1; D is possibly TRBD2 (6 bases). V dropped 5 bases and J dropped 10 bases, with 19 bases sitting between them. Germline CDR1 is SGHRS and CDR2 is YFSETQ. The CDR3 runs to 14 residues. CDR3 sequence reads: CASRTGDFWNEQFF. Written as DNA, the CDR3 is TGCGCCAGCAGAACGGGGGACTTCTGGAACGAGCAGTTCTTC.

The V gene is TRBV2, the J gene TRBJ1-2; 9 positions agree with TRBD1. From germline, CDR1 is SNHLY and CDR2 FYNNEI. V shed 11 bases and J 6 bases; nucleotides not matched to a gene: 10. This CDR3 comprises 13 residues. Here the CDR3 reads CAGVPGTGNGYTF. In DNA, the CDR3 is TGTGCCGGGGTTCCCGGGACAGGGAATGGCTACACCTTC.

This clone was found a few times. V is TRBV11-3 and J is TRBJ2-7; no clear D gene. The CDR3 extends over 13 amino acids. V gave up 1 base and J gave up 7 bases, with 11 bases separating them. Looked up from germline, CDR1 is SGHNT and CDR2 is YENEEA. CDR3 residues: CASSLGPSREQYF. For the CDR3, the DNA is TGTGCCAGCAGCTTAGGCCCGTCCAGGGAGCAGTACTTC.

J is TRBJ2-5 and V is TRBV5-1; no clear D. The CDR3 is 14 residues long. With 2 bases removed from V and 5 bases from J, the gap between germline ends came to 13 bases. Germline V gene sequence: CDR1 SGHRS, CDR2 YFSETQ. CDR3 residues: CASSFGSAEETQYF. The DNA of the CDR3 is TGCGCCAGCAGCTTCGGGTCGGCGGAGGAGACCCAGTACTTC.